Listed here are 2 T cell receptor beta chains from one sample, sequenced in a study of identical twins. TCRdb used MiXCR to reprocess the 5' RACE reads, holding one entry per CDR3 protein. Of 460,000 or so distinct CDR3 sequences in the sample, about 14% were seen once. This same sample was also part of a study on yellow fever vaccine responses in identical twins.

Sequencing was carried out using CD4+ T cells sorted from blood. These receptors originate from a woman aged 18-35 years in good health.

The chain links TRBV5-4 to TRBJ2-5; possible D gene TRBD1, 5 bases. The germline V and J ends were trimmed by 4 bases and 0 bases, with 7 bases remaining between them. CDR3 length: 13 residues. Germline values: CDR1 SGHNT, CDR2 YYREEE (reference sequence). DNA for the CDR3: TGTGCCAGCAGCAAGGACAACCAAGAGACCCAGTACTTC. This encodes CASSKDNQETQYF.

The J gene is TRBJ2-1, the V gene TRBV3-1; D may match TRBD1 or TRBD2 (6 bases each). Germline lookup yields CDR1 LGHDT and CDR2 YNNKEL (reference sequence). The CDR3 runs to 17 residues. The germline V and J ends were trimmed by 2 bases and 4 bases, with 18 bases remaining between them. The CDR3 reads CASSQLGGSHSYNEQFF. CDR3 DNA: TGTGCCAGCAGCCAACTAGGGGGGTCACACTCATACAATGAGCAGTTCTTC.